This T cell receptor beta chain originates from a study of cytomegalovirus exposure and HLA in healthy donors. Among the donors, all were healthy bone marrow donors. Study-wide points: In an earlier analysis, about 87% or about 30%: the productive usage of most TCR beta V segments. In vitro assays verified that a few CMV-associated chains recognized CMV antigens specifically.

With respect to this clone: No antigen is known for it.

This CDR3 has 14 residues. Unmatched junction bases numbered 4, after V lost 3 bases and J lost 5 bases. From germline, CDR1 is SGHTA and CDR2 FQGNSA. PCR was performed using 60 Vbeta and 13 Jbeta primers. Sequenced by immunoSEQ multiplex PCR; TCRdb stores in-frame clones only, minus some. Of about 160,000 clones listed, about four fifths are singletons. The V and J genes are TRBV7-2 and TRBJ2-5, with 9 bases fitting TRBD1. Sequenced input: PBMCs. This receptor was identified in a woman in her 30s in good health and CMV-seropositive. The CDR3 here is CASSFQGQGETQYF. DNA for the CDR3: TGTGCCAGCAGCTTCCAAGGACAGGGGGAGACCCAGTACTTC. The whole variable domain, remainder taken from reference TRBV7-2 and TRBJ2-5, is GAGVSQSPSNKVTEKGKDVELRCDPISGHTALYWYRQSLGQGLEFLIYFQGNSAPDKSGLPSDRFSAERTGGSVSTLTIQRTQQEDSAVYLCASSFQGQGETQYFGPGTRLLVL.